This T cell receptor beta chain was retrieved from a study of blood T cell repertoires in COVID-19. The CDR3 is made up of 14 amino acids. V was cut by 5 bases and J by 6 bases, with 16 bases left in between. Per germline, CDR1 MDHEN and CDR2 SYDVKM. Clones were sequenced by immunoSEQ multiplex PCR, and TCRdb holds only the in-frame ones, with some missing. Counted here are about 34,000 clones, 90% occurring once; the ten biggest clones make up roughly 20%. This sequence joins TRBV28 and TRBJ1-1; D unresolved. The receptor was derived from a man older than 75 with acute or convalescent COVID-19. Input material: peripheral blood. CDR3 nucleotides: TGTGCCAGCAGTGTACCGAGGGAGACTCCTGAAGCTTTCTTT. This encodes CASSVPRETPEAFF.